This T cell receptor beta chain was captured by sequencing in a study of blood T cell repertoires in COVID-19. Study in general: Samples representing acute and convalescent COVID-19 were sourced from the United States, Italy and Spain. T cells, B-cell-depleted T cells, or PBMCs provided the cDNA or gDNA that served as material.

Looked up from germline, CDR1 is SGHTA and CDR2 is FQGNSA. Trimming cost V 3 bases and J 3 bases; bases outside gene matches: 5. There are 15 residues in the CDR3. Under the authors' procedure: Amplifying reference gene primers gave estimates of nucleated cell counts. Profiled with immunoSEQ multiplex PCR; TCRdb holds only in-frame clones, not every one. V and J calls and clone size are as listed in that table; D and trimming were resolved from the DNA. Altogether about 260,000 clones are present, approximately 89% being singletons, with the ten largest covering approximately 10%. This clone has just one count.

The rearrangement links TRBV7-2 to TRBJ1-3, with TRBD1 identical over 7 bases. The sequence was collected from a man between 40 and 49 years old with active or convalescent COVID-19. The sample comprised peripheral blood. The CDR3 reads CASSFVGTVGNTIYF. The CDR3 DNA reads TGTGCCAGCAGCTTCGTGGGGACAGTTGGAAACACCATATATTTT.